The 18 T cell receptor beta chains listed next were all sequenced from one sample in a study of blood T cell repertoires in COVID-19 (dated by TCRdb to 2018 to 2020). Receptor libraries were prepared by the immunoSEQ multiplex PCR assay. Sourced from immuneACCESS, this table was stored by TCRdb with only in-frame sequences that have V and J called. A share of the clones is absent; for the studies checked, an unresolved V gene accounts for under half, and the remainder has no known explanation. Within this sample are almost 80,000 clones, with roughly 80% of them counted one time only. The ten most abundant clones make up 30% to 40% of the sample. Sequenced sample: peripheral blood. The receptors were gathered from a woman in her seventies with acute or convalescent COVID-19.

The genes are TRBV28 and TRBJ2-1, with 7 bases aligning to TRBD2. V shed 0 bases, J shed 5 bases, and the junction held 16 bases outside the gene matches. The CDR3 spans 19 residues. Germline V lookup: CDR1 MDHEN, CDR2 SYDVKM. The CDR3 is CASSLWGMVATSLDNEQFF. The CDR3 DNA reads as TGTGCCAGCAGTTTATGGGGGATGGTTGCGACTAGCCTAGACAATGAGCAGTTCTTC.

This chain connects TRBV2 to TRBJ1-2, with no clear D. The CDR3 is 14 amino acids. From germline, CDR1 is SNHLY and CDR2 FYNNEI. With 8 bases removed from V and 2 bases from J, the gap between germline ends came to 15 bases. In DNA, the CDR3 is TGTGCCAGCTCACCGCGCCCTTCCAACTATGGCTACACCTTC. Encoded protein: CASSPRPSNYGYTF.

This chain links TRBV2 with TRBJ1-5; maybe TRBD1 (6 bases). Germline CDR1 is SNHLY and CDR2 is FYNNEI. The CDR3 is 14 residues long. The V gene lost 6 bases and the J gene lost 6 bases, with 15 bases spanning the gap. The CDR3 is CASSQGTLGQPQHF. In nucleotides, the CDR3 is TGTGCCAGCAGCCAGGGGACACTAGGTCAGCCCCAGCATTTT.

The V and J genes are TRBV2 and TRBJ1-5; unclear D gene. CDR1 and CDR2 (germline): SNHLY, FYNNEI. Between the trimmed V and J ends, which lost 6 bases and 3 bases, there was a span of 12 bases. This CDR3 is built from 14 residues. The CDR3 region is CASSPGRLNQPQHF. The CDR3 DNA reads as TGTGCCAGCAGCCCCGGGAGGCTCAATCAGCCCCAGCATTTT. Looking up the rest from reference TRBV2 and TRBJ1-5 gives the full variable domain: EPEVTQTPSHQVTQMGQEVILRCVPISNHLYFYWYRQILGQKVEFLVSFYNNEISEKSEIFDDQFSVERPDGSNFTLKIRSTKLEDSAMYFCASSPGRLNQPQHFGDGTRLSIL.

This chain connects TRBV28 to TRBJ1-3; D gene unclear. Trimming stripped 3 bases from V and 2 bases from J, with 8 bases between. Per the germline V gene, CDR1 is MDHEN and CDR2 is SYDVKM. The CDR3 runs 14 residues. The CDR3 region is CASSFGSTGNTIYF. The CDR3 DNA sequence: TGTGCCAGCAGTTTTGGCAGTACTGGAAACACCATATATTTT.

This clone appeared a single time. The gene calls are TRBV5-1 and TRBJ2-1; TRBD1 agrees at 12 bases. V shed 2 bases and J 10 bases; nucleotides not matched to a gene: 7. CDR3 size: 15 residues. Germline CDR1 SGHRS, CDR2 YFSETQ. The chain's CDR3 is CASSLRGQGAREQFF. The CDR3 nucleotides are TGCGCCAGCAGCTTAAGGGGACAGGGGGCACGGGAGCAGTTCTTC. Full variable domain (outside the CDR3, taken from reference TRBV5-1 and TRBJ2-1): KAGVTQTPRYLIKTRGQQVTLSCSPISGHRSVSWYQQTPGQGLQFLFEYFSETQRNKGNFPGRFSGRQFSNSRSEMNVSTLELGDSALYLCASSLRGQGAREQFFGPGTRLTVL.

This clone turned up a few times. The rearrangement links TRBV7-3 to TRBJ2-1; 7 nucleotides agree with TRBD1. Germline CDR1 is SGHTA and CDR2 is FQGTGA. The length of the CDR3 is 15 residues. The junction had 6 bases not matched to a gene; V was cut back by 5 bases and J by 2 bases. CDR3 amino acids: CASSVEGQTYNEQFF. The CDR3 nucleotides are TGTGCCAGCAGCGTTGAGGGACAGACCTACAATGAGCAGTTCTTC.

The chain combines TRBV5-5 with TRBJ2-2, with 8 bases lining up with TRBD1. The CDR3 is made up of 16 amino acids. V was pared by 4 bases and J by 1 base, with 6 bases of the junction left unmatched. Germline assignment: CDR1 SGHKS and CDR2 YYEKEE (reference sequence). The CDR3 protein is CASSDGQGLNTGELFF. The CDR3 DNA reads TGTGCCAGCAGCGACGGACAGGGCCTGAACACCGGGGAGCTGTTTTTT.

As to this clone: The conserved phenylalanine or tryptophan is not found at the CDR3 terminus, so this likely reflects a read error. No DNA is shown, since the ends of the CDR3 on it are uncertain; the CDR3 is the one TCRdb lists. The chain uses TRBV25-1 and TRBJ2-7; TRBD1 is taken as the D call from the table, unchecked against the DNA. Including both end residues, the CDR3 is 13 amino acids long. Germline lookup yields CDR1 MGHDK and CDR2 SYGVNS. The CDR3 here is CASSARDRGRVFI.

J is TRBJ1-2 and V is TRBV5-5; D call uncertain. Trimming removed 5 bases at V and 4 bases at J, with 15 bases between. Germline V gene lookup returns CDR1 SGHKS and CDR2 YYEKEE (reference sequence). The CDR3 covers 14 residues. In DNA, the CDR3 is TGTGCCAGCAGATCACGAGACACAATCTATGGCTACACCTTC. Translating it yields CASRSRDTIYGYTF.

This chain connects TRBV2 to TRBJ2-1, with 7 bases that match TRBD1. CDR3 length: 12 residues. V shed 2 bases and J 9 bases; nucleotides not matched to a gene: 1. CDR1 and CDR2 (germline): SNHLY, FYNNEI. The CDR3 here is CASSEQGVEQFF. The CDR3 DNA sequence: TGTGCCAGCAGTGAACAGGGGGTTGAGCAGTTCTTC.

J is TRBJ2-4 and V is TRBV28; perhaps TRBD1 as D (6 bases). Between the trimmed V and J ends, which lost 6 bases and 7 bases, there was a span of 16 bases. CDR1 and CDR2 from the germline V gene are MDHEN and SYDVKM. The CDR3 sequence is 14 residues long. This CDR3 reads CASSSRGGGNIQYF. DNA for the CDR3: TGTGCCAGCAGCTCCAGGGGCGGTGGGAACATTCAGTACTTC.

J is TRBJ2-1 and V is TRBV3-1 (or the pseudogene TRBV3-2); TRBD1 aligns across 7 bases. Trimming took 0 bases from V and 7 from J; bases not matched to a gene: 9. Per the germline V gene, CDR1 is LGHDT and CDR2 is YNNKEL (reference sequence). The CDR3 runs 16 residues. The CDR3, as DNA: TGTGCCAGCAGCCAAGATTGGATAGCAGGGGGAAATGAGCAGTTCTTC. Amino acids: CASSQDWIAGGNEQFF.

The chain's CDR3 is CASSQEGEVPNTEAFF. The DNA of the CDR3 is TGTGCCAGCAGCCAAGAAGGGGAGGTGCCCAACACTGAAGCTTTCTTT. This sequence joins TRBV3-1 (or the pseudogene TRBV3-2) and TRBJ1-1; D possibly corresponds to TRBD1 (5 bases). Per the germline V gene, CDR1 is LGHDT and CDR2 is YNNKEL (reference sequence). The CDR3 totals 16 residues. V lost 0 bases to trimming and J lost 2 bases, with 13 bases between them.

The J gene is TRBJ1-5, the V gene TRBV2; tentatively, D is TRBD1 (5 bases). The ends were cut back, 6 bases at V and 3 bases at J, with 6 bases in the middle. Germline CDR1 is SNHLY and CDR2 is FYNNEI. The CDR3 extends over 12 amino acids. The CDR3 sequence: CASRDTNQPQHF. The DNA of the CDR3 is TGTGCCAGCAGGGACACCAATCAGCCCCAGCATTTT.

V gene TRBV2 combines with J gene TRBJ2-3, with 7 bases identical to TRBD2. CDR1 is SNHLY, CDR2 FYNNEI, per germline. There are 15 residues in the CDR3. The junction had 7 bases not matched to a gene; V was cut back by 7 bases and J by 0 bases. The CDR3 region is CASIRASGSTDTQYF. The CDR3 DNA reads TGTGCCAGCATTCGGGCTAGCGGTAGCACAGATACGCAGTATTTT.

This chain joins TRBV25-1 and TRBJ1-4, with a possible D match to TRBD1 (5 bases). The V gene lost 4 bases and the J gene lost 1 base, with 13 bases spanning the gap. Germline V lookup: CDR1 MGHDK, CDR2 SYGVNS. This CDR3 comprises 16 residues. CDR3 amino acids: CASSAAGGGTNEKLFF. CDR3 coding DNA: TGTGCCAGCAGTGCGGCGGGGGGTGGAACTAATGAAAAACTGTTTTTT.

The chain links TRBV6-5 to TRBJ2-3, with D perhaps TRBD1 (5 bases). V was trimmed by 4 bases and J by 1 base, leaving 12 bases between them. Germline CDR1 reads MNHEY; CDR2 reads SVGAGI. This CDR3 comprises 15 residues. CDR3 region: CASSLGQGRTDTQYF. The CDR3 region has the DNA TGTGCCAGCAGTTTGGGGCAGGGCCGCACAGATACGCAGTATTTT.